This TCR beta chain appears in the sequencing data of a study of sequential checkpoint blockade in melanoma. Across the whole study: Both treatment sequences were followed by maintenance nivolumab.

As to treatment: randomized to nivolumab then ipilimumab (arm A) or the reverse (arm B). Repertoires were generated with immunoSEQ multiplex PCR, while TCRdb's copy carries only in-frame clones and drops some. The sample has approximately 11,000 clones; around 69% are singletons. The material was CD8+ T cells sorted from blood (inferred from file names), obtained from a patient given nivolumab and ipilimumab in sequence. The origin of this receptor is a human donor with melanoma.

CDR3: CASSLADSLETQYF. For the CDR3, the DNA is TGTGCCAGCAGCTTGGCGGACAGTTTAGAGACCCAGTACTTC. The rearrangement links TRBV5-6 to TRBJ2-5, with D possibly TRBD1 on 6 matching bases. Deletions cut 0 bases from V and 4 bases from J, with 10 bases between. CDR3 length: 14 amino acids. CDR1 and CDR2 (germline): SGHDT, YYEEEE. The full variable domain, with the rest looked up from reference TRBV5-6 and TRBJ2-5, is DAGVTQSPTHLIKTRGQQVTLRCSPKSGHDTVSWYQQALGQGPQFIFQYYEEEERQRGNFPDRFSGHQFPNYSSELNVNALLLGDSALYLCASSLADSLETQYFGPGTRLLVL.